The sequence of this T cell receptor (beta chain) was determined in a study of response to subunit inactivated influenza vaccine. Study-wide findings and caveats: With each seasonal influenza vaccination, the authors suggested, few new T cells are recruited.

One entry per CDR3 protein, called by TCRdb with MiXCR from the RT-PCR reads. The table has 590,000 or so distinct CDR3 sequences, about 15% seen once; the top ten hold roughly 7.2%. A remark on this clonotype: Antigen specificity is unknown.

CDR1 SGHRS and CDR2 YFSETQ come from the germline V gene. With 4 bases clipped from V and 5 bases from J, the junction kept 14 bases outside the gene matches. This CDR3 spans 18 amino acids. This material consisted of PBMCs from blood, taken about 14 days before vaccination. The source of this sequence is a man over 45 who received an inactivated influenza vaccine. The chain has TRBV5-1 and TRBJ2-7; 14 bases line up with TRBD2. CDR3 DNA: TGCGCCAGCAGCGCTTCAACCGGGACTAGCGGGAGAGCCAACGAGCAGTACTTC. Protein product: CASSASTGTSGRANEQYF.